Listed below are T cell receptor beta chains from one sample, sequenced in a study of post-analysis software for immune sequencing data. MiXCR, applied by TCRdb to the PCR reads, yields one record per CDR3 protein. The sample includes roughly 570,000 distinct CDR3 sequences, around a third of them seen just once. The sequenced material came from blood. These receptors were obtained from a girl aged 2-17 years with multiple sclerosis. CDR3s leave out the opening cysteine and the closing phenylalanine or tryptophan. A D gene is named only where the DNA matches it firmly.

v_call	j_call	d_call	cdr3_aa
TRBV9	TRBJ2-7	-	ASSVAGADYEQY
TRBV5-1	TRBJ2-1	TRBD2	ASSSTSGVEQF
TRBV14	TRBJ2-5	-	ASSQVTGSEQY
TRBV6-4	TRBJ2-7	-	ASSDSWADEQY
TRBV4-1	TRBJ1-2	-	ASSQPRSIGGYT
TRBV12-3/TRBV12-4	TRBJ2-5	TRBD2	ASSSSGMARETQY
TRBV5-1	TRBJ1-2	-	ASSLGPTEHYGYT
TRBV7-9	TRBJ2-1	TRBD1	ASSPSATGVYEQF
TRBV12-3/TRBV12-4	TRBJ1-1	-	ASTTLGGGTEAF
TRBV7-9	TRBJ1-5	-	ASSFGPGSQPQH
TRBV3-1	TRBJ2-1	-	ASSQEVMVPNEQF
TRBV7-3	TRBJ1-1	TRBD1	ASSLNRGGTEAF
TRBV6-6	TRBJ2-3	TRBD1	ASSYYLDRATDTQY
TRBV10-2	TRBJ2-5	-	ASQRGIEETQY
TRBV9	TRBJ1-2	-	ASSVVGVGGYT
TRBV6-5	TRBJ1-1	TRBD1	ASSRAGQPTEAF
TRBV19	TRBJ1-1	-	ASSIVKNTEAF
TRBV7-9	TRBJ2-3	TRBD2	ASSLGTSGDPRTDTQY
TRBV7-9	TRBJ1-4	-	ASSPAARTNEKLF
TRBV7-8	TRBJ1-2	TRBD1	ASSPTRDRGLGYT
TRBV7-2	TRBJ1-1	-	ASSLWTATNTEAF
TRBV6-2/TRBV6-3	TRBJ1-6	TRBD1	ASRPGQSSYNSPLH
TRBV19	TRBJ2-5	TRBD2	ASSRSGTSQETQY
TRBV24-1	TRBJ1-2	-	ATSDSYGGYT
TRBV28	TRBJ1-2	-	ASSWGGGNYGYT
TRBV29-1	TRBJ2-3	-	SVYPGTGGDTQY
TRBV5-1	TRBJ2-7	-	ASSLEGGYEQY
TRBV5-1	TRBJ2-3	TRBD2	ASSLITGGPDTQY
TRBV18	TRBJ2-1	TRBD2	ASSPPLTRGDNEQF
TRBV12-3/TRBV12-4	TRBJ1-4	TRBD1	ASSPGTGVNEKLF
TRBV29-1	TRBJ1-2	TRBD1	SVPPGQGANYGYT
TRBV5-6	TRBJ2-1	TRBD2	ASSYGLAGGQVKTNNEQF
TRBV24-1	TRBJ1-5	-	ATSDLGQGNQPQH
TRBV6-5	TRBJ1-4	-	ASSYPWFRATTNEKLF